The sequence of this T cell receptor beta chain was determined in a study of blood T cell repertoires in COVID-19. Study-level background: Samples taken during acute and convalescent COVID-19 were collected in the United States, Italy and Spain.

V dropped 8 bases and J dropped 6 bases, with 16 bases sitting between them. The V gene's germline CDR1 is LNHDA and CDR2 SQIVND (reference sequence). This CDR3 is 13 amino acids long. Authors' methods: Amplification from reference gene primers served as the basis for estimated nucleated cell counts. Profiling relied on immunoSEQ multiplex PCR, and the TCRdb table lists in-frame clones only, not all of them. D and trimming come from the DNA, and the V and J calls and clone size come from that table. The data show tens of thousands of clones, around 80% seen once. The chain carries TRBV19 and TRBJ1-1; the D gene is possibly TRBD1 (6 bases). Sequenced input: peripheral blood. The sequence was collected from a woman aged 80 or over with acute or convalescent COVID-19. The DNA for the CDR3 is TGTGCCAGTCGCTCCAGGGGATTCCCTGAAGCTTTCTTT. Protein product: CASRSRGFPEAFF.